The rows below give T cell receptor beta chains drawn from one sample of a study of Ad26.COV2.S vaccination and SARS-CoV-2 variants. Assay used: immunoSEQ multiplex PCR; TCRdb lists only in-frame clones, some missing. In the table there are 440,000 or so clones, 80% to 90% of which are singletons. Sequences were derived from peripheral blood, sampled in a trial of Ad26.COV2.S vaccine versus placebo. The receptors derive from a person between 18 and 59 years old who received the Ad26.COV2.S COVID-19 vaccine or a placebo. Both conserved end residues are part of each CDR3. A D gene is named only where the DNA matches it firmly. Not every row has a clone size; where given, it reads once, few, many or a size class.

TGCGCCAGCAGCCAGAGACCCCGGGAATACACAGATACGCAGTATTTT,CASSQRPREYTDTQYF,TRBJ2-3,-,TRBV4-3,-,16
TGTGCCAGCACCACTTCGGGCAATCAGCCCCAGCATTTT,CASTTSGNQPQHF,TRBJ1-5,-,TRBV12-3/TRBV12-4,-,13
TGTGCCAGCAGCCTCTTCGCTTCCTACGAGCAGTACTTC,CASSLFASYEQYF,TRBJ2-7,-,TRBV3-1/TRBV3-2,-,13
TGTGCCGATTTTTCGCTACCCGGGGGCCCGAACACTGAAGCTTTCTTT,CADFSLPGGPNTEAFF,TRBJ1-1,-,TRBV2,-,16
TGTGCCAGCAGCTTAGAAGGCGGGACCTACGAGCAGTACTTC,CASSLEGGTYEQYF,TRBJ2-7,-,TRBV11-2,-,14
TGTGCCAGCAGGGAGGGTTTAGATCAGCCCCAGCATTTT,CASREGLDQPQHF,TRBJ1-5,-,TRBV28,-,13
TGTGCCAGCGCCTCGGGGGGACTGTTCCATTCTGGGGCCAACGTCCTGACTTTC,CASASGGLFHSGANVLTF,TRBJ2-6,TRBD2,TRBV5-5,-,18
TGTGCCAGTAGTATAGGCCGAAATCAGCCCCAGCATTTT,CASSIGRNQPQHF,TRBJ1-5,-,TRBV19,once,13
TGTGCCAGCAGCCGAAAACAGGGGTCCAATAATTCACCCCTCCACTTT,CASSRKQGSNNSPLHF,TRBJ1-6,TRBD1,TRBV27,-,16
TGTGCCAGCTTGCAGGGGCCGGGCCTTGACAATTTAGGTGGAGCTGAAGCTTTCTTT,CASLQGPGLDNLGGAEAFF,TRBJ1-1,-,TRBV6-4,-,19
TGTGCCAGCAGCCGCACAGATTTTAATTCACCCCTCCACTTT,CASSRTDFNSPLHF,TRBJ1-6,-,TRBV13,-,14
TGTGCCATCAGTGGAGGCGACAGGGTCAACTATGGCTACACCTTC,CAISGGDRVNYGYTF,TRBJ1-2,TRBD1,TRBV10-3,-,15
TGTGCCAGTAGTATTGAGTGGCGACAAGAGACCCAGTACTTC,CASSIEWRQETQYF,TRBJ2-5,-,TRBV19,-,14
TGTGCCAGCAGCGTAGGTTCTGGGGGTAACTCCTACGAGCAGTACTTC,CASSVGSGGNSYEQYF,TRBJ2-7,-,TRBV9,once,16